These T cell receptor beta chains were read from a single sample in a study of regulatory T cells in long-lasting Graves disease. TCRdb redid the calling of the multiplex PCR reads with MiXCR, one entry per CDR3 protein. This repertoire shows a few hundred thousand distinct CDR3 sequences, around 23% found once; its top ten account for approximately 30%. The specimen was peripheral blood mononuclear cells (PBMCs), collected when the disease was refractory, from a patient treated with antithyroid drugs. The receptors come from a woman aged 35 to 49 with Graves disease. Each CDR3 is given with its conserved first and last residue. The D gene is left open where the match is weak. Only some rows state a clone size, as once, few, many or a class for expanded clones.

clone_size | j_call | d_call | v_call | cdr3_nt | cdr3_aa
many | TRBJ2-6 | . | TRBV28 | TGTGCCAGCAGTCCCCACCGGTCTGGGGCCAACGTCCTGACTTTC | CASSPHRSGANVLTF
. | TRBJ2-6 | . | TRBV6-5 | TGTGCCAGCAGTTCGACCGAGGGAGGGGCCAACGTCCTGACTTTC | CASSSTEGGANVLTF
many | TRBJ2-5 | . | TRBV7-9 | TGTGCCAGCAGCTTAGCCTCGATACGCCAAGAGACCCAGTACTTC | CASSLASIRQETQYF
. | TRBJ2-3 | TRBD2 | TRBV28 | TGTGCCAGCAGTCGGAACAGGGGAAGCGGGAGGGCCTCTGCAGATACGCAGTATTTT | CASSRNRGSGRASADTQYF
. | TRBJ2-7 | TRBD2 | TRBV20-1 | TGCAGTGCCCGACCCACTAGCGGGATATACGAGCAGTACTTC | CSARPTSGIYEQYF
. | TRBJ2-1 | TRBD2 | TRBV12-3/TRBV12-4 | TGTGCCAGCAGTGGGACTAGCGGGACGGGGGAGCAGTTCTTC | CASSGTSGTGEQFF
few | TRBJ2-7 | . | TRBV27 | TGTGCCAGCAGTTCCCCCTTGGAGGGAGTCTACGAGCAGTACTTC | CASSSPLEGVYEQYF
few | TRBJ2-6 | . | TRBV7-2 | TGTGCCAGCAGCTTAGTAACTGGGGGGGCCAACGTCCTGACTTTC | CASSLVTGGANVLTF
many | TRBJ2-4 | . | TRBV28 | TGTGCCAGCAGGAAAACAGCGGCAGAACTAGCCAAAAACATTCAGTACTTC | CASRKTAAELAKNIQYF
many | TRBJ2-7 | . | TRBV6-2/TRBV6-3 | TGTGCCAGCAGTTACATGCAGGGCTCCTACGAGCAGTACTTC | CASSYMQGSYEQYF
many | TRBJ2-6 | . | TRBV28 | TGTGCCAGCAAAGCCTTGGGAGGTGGGGCCAACGTCCTGACTTTC | CASKALGGGANVLTF
many | TRBJ2-7 | . | TRBV7-8 | TGTGCCAGCAGCCTAGACATCGCCTACGAGCAGTACTTC | CASSLDIAYEQYF
. | TRBJ2-3 | . | TRBV4-1 | TGCGCCAGCAGCCTCCCGGGGAGTGATACGCAGTATTTT | CASSLPGSDTQYF
. | TRBJ2-7 | TRBD1 | TRBV5-1 | TGCGCCAGCAGCGAGGGACAGGGGCTCTACGAGCAGTACTTC | CASSEGQGLYEQYF
many | TRBJ2-5 | . | TRBV28 | TGTGCCAGCAGTTTCCTACACATCCAAGAGACCCAGTACTTC | CASSFLHIQETQYF
. | TRBJ2-2 | TRBD2 | TRBV12-3/TRBV12-4 | TGTGCCAGCAGTTTAAGTACGGGGGGGGTAAGAAACACCGGGGAGCTGTTTTTT | CASSLSTGGVRNTGELFF
many | TRBJ2-7 | TRBD2 | TRBV11-2 | TGTGCCAGCAGCTTAGAGATGGGACTAGAGCCCTACGAGCAGTACTTC | CASSLEMGLEPYEQYF
. | TRBJ2-5 | . | TRBV6-1 | TGTGCCAGCAGTCAGGCACAGGGATTTCGGGAGACCCAGTACTTC | CASSQAQGFRETQYF
many | TRBJ1-1 | . | TRBV27 | TGTGCCAGCAGTTCAACAGGAGCCAGCCTGAACACTGAAGCTTTCTTT | CASSSTGASLNTEAFF
few | TRBJ2-4 | . | TRBV6-2/TRBV6-3 | TGTGCCAGCAGGCAAGGGGACAAAAACATTCAGTACTTC | CASRQGDKNIQYF
many | TRBJ1-5 | . | TRBV10-3 | TGTGCCATCAGTGAGTCGGGCAGATATAGCAATCAGCCCCAGCATTTT | CAISESGRYSNQPQHF
. | TRBJ2-7 | . | TRBV11-2 | TGTGCCAGCAGCTCAAACCGGGGACACCAGTACGAGCAGTACTTC | CASSSNRGHQYEQYF
many | TRBJ2-7 | . | TRBV15 | TGTGCCACCAGCAGTCCCCCAGCGCGACCTTCCTACGAGCAGTACTTC | CATSSPPARPSYEQYF
. | TRBJ2-7 | TRBD1 | TRBV27 | TGTGCCACCGCGAGCGACAGGGTCGGATACGAGCAGTACTTC | CATASDRVGYEQYF
. | TRBJ1-5 | . | TRBV7-8 | TGTGCCAGCAGCTTAGAGTACGGCGTAGCCCTGTATAGCAATCAGCCCCAGCATTTT | CASSLEYGVALYSNQPQHF
. | TRBJ2-2 | . | TRBV27 | TGTGCCAGCAGTCCCGGGACTCTGCGCGGGGAGCTGTTTTTT | CASSPGTLRGELFF
many | TRBJ2-7 | TRBD1 | TRBV2 | TGTGCCAGCAGTAGGGACAGCTACGAGCAGTACTTC | CASSRDSYEQYF
few | TRBJ2-5 | . | TRBV20-1 | TGCAGTGCTAGGGACCCTGAAACCGACACCCTCCGGGGGACCCAGTACTTC | CSARDPETDTLRGTQYF
. | TRBJ2-1 | . | TRBV28 | TGTGCCAGCAGTTTAGTTGCTGAATACAATGAGCAGTTCTTC | CASSLVAEYNEQFF
. | TRBJ2-6 | . | TRBV6-2/TRBV6-3 | TGTGCCAGCAGTTACTCGGTATCCCCAGGGGCGGGGGCCAACGTCCTGACTTTC | CASSYSVSPGAGANVLTF
many | TRBJ2-5 | . | TRBV20-1 | TGCAGTGCCATACTAGGATCCCAAGAGACCCAGTACTTC | CSAILGSQETQYF
. | TRBJ1-4 | . | TRBV9 | TGTGCCAGCAGCGTAGATCGGTGGGGGGAAAAACTGTTTTTT | CASSVDRWGEKLFF
many | TRBJ1-5 | TRBD1 | TRBV28 | TGTGCCAGCAGTTACCGGGACAGGGATCGTCAGCCCCAGCATTTT | CASSYRDRDRQPQHF
. | TRBJ2-3 | . | TRBV6-1 | TGTGCCAGCAGTGGGAGTAGGGCAAGACGCACAGATACGCAGTATTTT | CASSGSRARRTDTQYF
few | TRBJ2-7 | TRBD2 | TRBV11-2 | TGTGCCAGCAGCCTGACTAGCGGGGGGTACTACGAGCAGTACTTC | CASSLTSGGYYEQYF
. | TRBJ2-7 | . | TRBV20-1 | TGCAGTGCTAGTTCCCCCTTTGGAACAGACTCCTACGGGCAGTACTTC | CSASSPFGTDSYGQYF
many | TRBJ2-7 | . | TRBV20-1 | TGCAGTGCTAGAGATCTGGTAGGGACCTTCTACGAGCAGTACTTC | CSARDLVGTFYEQYF
. | TRBJ2-1 | TRBD2 | TRBV12-3/TRBV12-4 | TGTGCCAGCAGGGAAGCTAGCGGGAGTGGCAATGAGCAGTTCTTC | CASREASGSGNEQFF
few | TRBJ1-1 | . | TRBV13 | TGTGCCAGCAGGAGCGGGGCCCTCGGCACTGAAGCTTTCTTT | CASRSGALGTEAFF
. | TRBJ1-5 | . | TRBV28 | TGTGCCAGCAGTTTAGAGGAACAGCCCCAGCATTTT | CASSLEEQPQHF